The clone carrying this T cell receptor beta chain was seen repeatedly, ten times or more. What it binds is unknown. This sample is drawn from a study of blood T cells in healthy people across ages. Study outcomes and limitations: The long-lived group displayed more naive CD4+ cells, plus higher diversity, than the aged donors did.

Deletions cut 1 base from V and 7 bases from J, with 8 bases between. The length of the CDR3 is 12 residues. From germline, CDR1 is MDHEN and CDR2 SYDVKM. The individuals who served as donors were healthy Caucasians living in Russia, aged about 6 to 100. Extracted total RNA amounted to at least 5 micrograms for each sample. Using a J-beta primer mix together with a sample-barcoded 5' primer, a second PCR was run for 7 to 11 cycles. TCRdb re-derived calls from the 5' RACE reads in MiXCR, one entry per CDR3 protein. This sample has some 940,000 distinct CDR3 sequences; 25% to 30% occur once, and the top ten carry roughly 10%. This sample also belongs to another study, concerning T cells of mothers and their children. That source adds: For related and unrelated pairs alike, thymic selection shapes TCR recombination output similarly.

The V call is TRBV28, the J call TRBJ2-7; D uncertain. Sequencing input: blood. The sequence was obtained from a woman aged 40 to 55 in good health. The CDR3 protein is CASSLFTGEQYF. In nucleotides, the CDR3 is TGTGCCAGCAGTTTATTCACCGGGGAGCAGTACTTC.